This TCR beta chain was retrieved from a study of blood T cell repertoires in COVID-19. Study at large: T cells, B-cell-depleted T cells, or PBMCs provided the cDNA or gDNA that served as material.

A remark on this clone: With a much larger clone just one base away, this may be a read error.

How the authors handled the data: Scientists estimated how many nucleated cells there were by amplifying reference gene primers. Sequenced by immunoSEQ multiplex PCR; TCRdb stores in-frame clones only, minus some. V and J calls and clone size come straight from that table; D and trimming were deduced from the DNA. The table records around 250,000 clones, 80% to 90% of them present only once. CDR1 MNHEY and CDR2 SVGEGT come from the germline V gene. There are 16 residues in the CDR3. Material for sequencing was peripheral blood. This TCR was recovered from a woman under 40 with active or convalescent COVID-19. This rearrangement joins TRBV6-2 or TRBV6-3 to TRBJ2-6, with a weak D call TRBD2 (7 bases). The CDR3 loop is CPSCFWGGAGANVLTF. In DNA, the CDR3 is TGTCCCAGCTGTTTTTGGGGGGGGGCCGGGGCCAACGTCCTGACTTTC.